These 3 T cell receptor beta chains originate from one sample sequenced in a study of CD8 T cells in ankylosing spondylitis. Study conclusions and caveats: Blood from ankylosing spondylitis patients appeared to carry a characteristic roughly eight-variant TCR beta motif.

From the 5' RACE reads, TCRdb called clonotypes with MiXCR, one entry per CDR3 protein. The table lists a few hundred thousand distinct CDR3 sequences, 8% of them singletons. The antigens for these receptors are not known. Source material: blood, either unsorted or a sorted T cell fraction (not recorded which). These receptors were collected from a male donor with ankylosing spondylitis.

This clonotype was counted many times. The chain uses TRBV27 and TRBJ2-7; D not certain. The germline V gene has CDR1 MNHEY and CDR2 SMNVEV (reference sequence). The CDR3 runs to 17 residues. V gave up 3 bases and J gave up 3 bases, with 21 bases separating them. The CDR3 protein is CASSLSLRALGGYEQYF. The CDR3 nucleotides read TGTGCCAGCAGTTTGTCGCTTAGGGCTCTGGGCGGCTACGAGCAGTACTTC.

The rearrangement joins TRBV27 to TRBJ2-2; 13 bases align to TRBD2. The V gene's germline CDR1 is MNHEY and CDR2 SMNVEV (reference sequence). The CDR3 loop spans 15 amino acids. With V trimmed by 3 bases and J by 7 bases, 2 bases remained unmatched. DNA for the CDR3: TGTGCCAGCAGTTTTACTAGCGGGAGGGTCGGGGAGCTGTTTTTT. It yields the protein CASSFTSGRVGELFF.

The chain uses TRBV28 and TRBJ2-1; TRBD2 aligns across 11 bases. Trimming cost V 6 bases and J 8 bases; bases outside gene matches: 6. The CDR3 runs 14 residues. Germline V CDR1 and CDR2: MDHEN, SYDVKM. The CDR3, as DNA: TGTGCCAGCAGAATCACTAGCGGGAGTGATGAGCAGTTCTTC. The encoded protein is CASRITSGSDEQFF.